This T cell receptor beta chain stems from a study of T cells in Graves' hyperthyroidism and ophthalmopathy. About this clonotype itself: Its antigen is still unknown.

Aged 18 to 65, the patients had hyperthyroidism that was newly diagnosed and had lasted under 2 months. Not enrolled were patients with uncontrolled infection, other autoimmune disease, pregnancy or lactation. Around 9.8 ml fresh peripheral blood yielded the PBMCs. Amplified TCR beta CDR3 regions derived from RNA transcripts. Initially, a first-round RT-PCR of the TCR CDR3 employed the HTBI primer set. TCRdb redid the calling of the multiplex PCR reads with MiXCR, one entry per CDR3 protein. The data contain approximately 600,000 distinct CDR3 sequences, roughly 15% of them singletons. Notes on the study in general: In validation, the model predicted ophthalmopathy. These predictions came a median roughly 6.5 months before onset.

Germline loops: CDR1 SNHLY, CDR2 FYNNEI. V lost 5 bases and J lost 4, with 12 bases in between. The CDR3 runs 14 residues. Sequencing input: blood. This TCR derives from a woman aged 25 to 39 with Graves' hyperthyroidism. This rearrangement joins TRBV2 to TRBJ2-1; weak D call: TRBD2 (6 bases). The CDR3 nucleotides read TGTGCCAGCAGTCTCCGGGACTTTTACAATGAGCAGTTCTTC. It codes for CASSLRDFYNEQFF.